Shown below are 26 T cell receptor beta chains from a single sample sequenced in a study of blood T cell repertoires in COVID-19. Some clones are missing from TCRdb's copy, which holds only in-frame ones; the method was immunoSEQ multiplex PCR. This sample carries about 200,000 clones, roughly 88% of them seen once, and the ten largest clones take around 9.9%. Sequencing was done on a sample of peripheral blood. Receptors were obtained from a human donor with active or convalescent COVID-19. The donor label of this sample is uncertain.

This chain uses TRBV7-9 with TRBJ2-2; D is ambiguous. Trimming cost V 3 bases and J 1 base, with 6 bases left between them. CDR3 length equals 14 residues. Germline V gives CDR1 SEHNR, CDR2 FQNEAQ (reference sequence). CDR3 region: CASSFIQNTGELFF. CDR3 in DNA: TGTGCCAGCAGCTTCATACAGAACACCGGGGAGCTGTTTTTT.

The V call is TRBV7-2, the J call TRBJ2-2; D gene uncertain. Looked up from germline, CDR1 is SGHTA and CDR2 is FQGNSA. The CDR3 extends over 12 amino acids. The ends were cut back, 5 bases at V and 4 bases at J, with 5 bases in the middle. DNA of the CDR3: TGTGCCAGCAGCCCAGGCACCGGGGAGCTGTTTTTT. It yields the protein CASSPGTGELFF.

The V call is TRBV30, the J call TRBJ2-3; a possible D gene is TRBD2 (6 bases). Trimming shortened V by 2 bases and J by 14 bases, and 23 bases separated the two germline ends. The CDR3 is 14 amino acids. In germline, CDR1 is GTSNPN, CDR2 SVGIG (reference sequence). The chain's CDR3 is CAWSRLAQIREVYF. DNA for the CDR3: TGTGCCTGGAGTCGGCTAGCGCAAATCCGAGAGGTGTATTTT.

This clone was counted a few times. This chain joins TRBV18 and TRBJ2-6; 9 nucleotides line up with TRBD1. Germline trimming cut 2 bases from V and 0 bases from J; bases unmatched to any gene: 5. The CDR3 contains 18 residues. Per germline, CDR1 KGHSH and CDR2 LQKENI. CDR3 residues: CASSPFGTGFSGANVLTF. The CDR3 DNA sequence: TGTGCCAGCTCACCATTCGGGACAGGGTTCTCTGGGGCCAACGTCCTGACTTTC. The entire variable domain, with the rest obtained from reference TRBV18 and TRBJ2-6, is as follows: NAGVMQNPRHLVRRRGQEARLRCSPMKGHSHVYWYRQLPEEGLKFMVYLQKENIIDESGMPKERFSAEFPKEGPSILRIQQVVRGDSAAYFCASSPFGTGFSGANVLTFGAGSRLTVL.

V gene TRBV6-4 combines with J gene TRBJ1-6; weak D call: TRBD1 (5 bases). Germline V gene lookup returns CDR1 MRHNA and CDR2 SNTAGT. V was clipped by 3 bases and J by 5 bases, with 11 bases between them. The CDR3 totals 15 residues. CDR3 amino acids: CASSESAGNNSPLHF. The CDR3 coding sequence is TGTGCCAGCAGTGAAAGTGCAGGGAATAATTCACCCCTCCACTTT.

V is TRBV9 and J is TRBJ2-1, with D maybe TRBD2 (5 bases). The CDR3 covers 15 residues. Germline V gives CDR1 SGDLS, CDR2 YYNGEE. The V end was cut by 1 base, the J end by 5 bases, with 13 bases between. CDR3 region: CASSVPGLGDNEQFF. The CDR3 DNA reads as TGTGCCAGCAGCGTACCCGGACTTGGGGACAATGAGCAGTTCTTC.

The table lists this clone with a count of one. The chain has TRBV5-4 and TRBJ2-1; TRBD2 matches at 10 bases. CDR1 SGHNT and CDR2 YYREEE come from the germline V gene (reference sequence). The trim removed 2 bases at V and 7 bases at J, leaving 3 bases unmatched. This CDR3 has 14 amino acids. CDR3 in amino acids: CASSLAGGSNEQFF. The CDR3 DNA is TGTGCCAGCAGCTTAGCGGGAGGGAGTAATGAGCAGTTCTTC.

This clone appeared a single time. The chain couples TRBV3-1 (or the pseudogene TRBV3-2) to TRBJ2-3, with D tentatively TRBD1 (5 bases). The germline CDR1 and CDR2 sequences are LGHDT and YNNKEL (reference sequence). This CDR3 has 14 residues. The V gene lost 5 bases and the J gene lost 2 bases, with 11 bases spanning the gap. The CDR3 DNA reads TGTGCCAGCAGCTGGGAACAGGTCACAGATACGCAGTATTTT. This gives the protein CASSWEQVTDTQYF.

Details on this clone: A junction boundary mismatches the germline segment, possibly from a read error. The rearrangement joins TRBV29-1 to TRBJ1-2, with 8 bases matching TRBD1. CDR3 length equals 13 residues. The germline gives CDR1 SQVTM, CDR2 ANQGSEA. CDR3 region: CSALTGGTYAYTF. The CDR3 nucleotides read TGCAGCGCCCTCACAGGGGGAACTTATGCCTACACCTTC.

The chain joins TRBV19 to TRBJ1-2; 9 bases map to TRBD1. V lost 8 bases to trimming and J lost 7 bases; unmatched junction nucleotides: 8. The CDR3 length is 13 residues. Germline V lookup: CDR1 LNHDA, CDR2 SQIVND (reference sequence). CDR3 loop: CASATGGTGGYTF. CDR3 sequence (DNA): TGTGCCAGTGCGACAGGGGGAACAGGTGGCTACACCTTC.

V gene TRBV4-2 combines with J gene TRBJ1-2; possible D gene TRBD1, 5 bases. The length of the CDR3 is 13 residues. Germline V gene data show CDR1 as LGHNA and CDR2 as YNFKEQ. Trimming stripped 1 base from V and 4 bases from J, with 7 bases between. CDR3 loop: CASSQGQTYGYTF. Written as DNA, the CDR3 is TGTGCCAGCAGCCAAGGACAGACCTATGGCTACACCTTC.

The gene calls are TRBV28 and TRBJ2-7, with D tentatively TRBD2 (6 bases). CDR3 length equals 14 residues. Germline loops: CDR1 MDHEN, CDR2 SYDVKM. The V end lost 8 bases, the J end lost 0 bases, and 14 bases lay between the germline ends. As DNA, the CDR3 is TGTGCCAGCCGGGACTCCCGTAGCTCCTACGAGCAGTACTTC. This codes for CASRDSRSSYEQYF.

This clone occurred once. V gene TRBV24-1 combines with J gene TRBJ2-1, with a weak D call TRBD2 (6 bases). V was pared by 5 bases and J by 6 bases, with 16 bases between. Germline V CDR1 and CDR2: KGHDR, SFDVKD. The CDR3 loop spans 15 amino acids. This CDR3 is CATSGRAGARNEQFF. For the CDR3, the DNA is TGTGCCACCAGTGGCCGAGCGGGCGCACGCAATGAGCAGTTCTTC.

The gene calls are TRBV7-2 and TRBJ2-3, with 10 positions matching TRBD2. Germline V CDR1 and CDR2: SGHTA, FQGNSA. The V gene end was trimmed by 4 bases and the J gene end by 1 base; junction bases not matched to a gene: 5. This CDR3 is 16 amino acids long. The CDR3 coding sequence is TGTGCCAGCAGCTGGGCCGGGACTAGCGGCACAGATACGCAGTATTTT. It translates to CASSWAGTSGTDTQYF.

The CDR3 region is CASSPGSSNYGYTF. As DNA, the CDR3 is TGTGCCAGCAGCCCCGGGTCCTCTAACTATGGCTACACCTTC. V gene TRBV5-4 combines with J gene TRBJ1-2; D gene uncertain. In germline, CDR1 is SGHNT, CDR2 YYREEE (reference sequence). V lost 4 bases and J 0 bases, leaving 10 bases between the germline ends. The CDR3 has 14 amino acids.

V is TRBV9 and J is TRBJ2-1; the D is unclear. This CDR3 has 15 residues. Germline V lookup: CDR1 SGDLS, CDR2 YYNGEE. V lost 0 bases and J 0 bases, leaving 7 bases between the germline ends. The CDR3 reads CASSVVSGSYNEQFF. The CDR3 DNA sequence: TGTGCCAGCAGCGTAGTTTCAGGCTCCTACAATGAGCAGTTCTTC.

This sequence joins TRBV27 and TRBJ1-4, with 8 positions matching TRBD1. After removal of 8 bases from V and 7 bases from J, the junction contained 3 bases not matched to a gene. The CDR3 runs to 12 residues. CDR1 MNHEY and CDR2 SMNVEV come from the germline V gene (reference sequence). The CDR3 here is CASGQGSEKLFF. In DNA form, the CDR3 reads TGTGCCAGCGGACAGGGCTCTGAAAAACTGTTTTTT.

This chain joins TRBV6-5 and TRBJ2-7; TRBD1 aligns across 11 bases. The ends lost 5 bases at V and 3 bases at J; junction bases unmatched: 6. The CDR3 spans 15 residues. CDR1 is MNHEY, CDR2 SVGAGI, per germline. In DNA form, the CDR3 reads TGTGCCAGCAGTCAGGGACAGGGGGGATTCTACGAGCAGTACTTC. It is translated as CASSQGQGGFYEQYF.

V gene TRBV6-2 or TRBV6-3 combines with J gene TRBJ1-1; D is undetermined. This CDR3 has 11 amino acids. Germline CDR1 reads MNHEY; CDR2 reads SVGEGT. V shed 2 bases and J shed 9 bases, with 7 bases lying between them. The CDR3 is CASSYGPKAFF. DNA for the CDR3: TGTGCCAGCAGTTACGGGCCCAAAGCTTTCTTT.

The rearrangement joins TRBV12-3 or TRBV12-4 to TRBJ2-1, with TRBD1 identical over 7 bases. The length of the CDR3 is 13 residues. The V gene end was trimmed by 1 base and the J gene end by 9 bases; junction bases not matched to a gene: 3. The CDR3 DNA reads TGTGCCAGCAGTTTAGACAGGGGCAGTGAGCAGTTCTTC. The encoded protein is CASSLDRGSEQFF.

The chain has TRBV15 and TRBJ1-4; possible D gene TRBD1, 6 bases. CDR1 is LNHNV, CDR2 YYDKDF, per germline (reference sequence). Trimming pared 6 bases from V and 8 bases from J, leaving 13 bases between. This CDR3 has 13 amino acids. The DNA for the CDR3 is TGTGCCACCAGTGGGGACACTGCGGAAAAACTGTTTTTT. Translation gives CATSGDTAEKLFF.

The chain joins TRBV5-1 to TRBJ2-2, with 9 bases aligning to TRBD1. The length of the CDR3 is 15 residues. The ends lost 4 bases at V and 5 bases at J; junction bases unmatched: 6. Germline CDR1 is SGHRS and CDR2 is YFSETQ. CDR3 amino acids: CASSKPGQGTGELFF. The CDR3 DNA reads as TGCGCCAGCAGCAAACCGGGACAGGGAACCGGGGAGCTGTTTTTT.

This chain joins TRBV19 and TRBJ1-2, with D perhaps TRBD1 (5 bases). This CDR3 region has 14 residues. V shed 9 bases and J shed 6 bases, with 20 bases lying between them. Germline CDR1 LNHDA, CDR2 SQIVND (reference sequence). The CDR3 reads CASRRGNSIDGYTF. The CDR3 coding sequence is TGTGCCAGCCGGCGGGGGAATTCGATAGATGGCTACACCTTC.

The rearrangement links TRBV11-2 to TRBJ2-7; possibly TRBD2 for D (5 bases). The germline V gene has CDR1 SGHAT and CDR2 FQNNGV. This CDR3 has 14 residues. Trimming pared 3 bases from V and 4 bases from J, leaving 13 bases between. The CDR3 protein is CASSFLAKDYEQYF. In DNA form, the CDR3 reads TGTGCCAGCAGCTTTTTAGCGAAAGATTACGAGCAGTACTTC.

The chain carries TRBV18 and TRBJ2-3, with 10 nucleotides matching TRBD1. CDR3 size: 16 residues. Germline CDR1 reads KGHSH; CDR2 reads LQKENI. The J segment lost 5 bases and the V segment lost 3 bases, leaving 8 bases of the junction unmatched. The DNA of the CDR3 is TGTGCCAGCTCACCGAAAAGACAGGGGGCCGAAGATACGCAGTATTTT. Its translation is CASSPKRQGAEDTQYF.

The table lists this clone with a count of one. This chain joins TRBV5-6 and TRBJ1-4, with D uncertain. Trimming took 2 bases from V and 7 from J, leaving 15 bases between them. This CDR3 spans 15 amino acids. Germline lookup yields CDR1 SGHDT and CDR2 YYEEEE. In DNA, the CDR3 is TGTGCCAGCAGCTTCGGTCTGGGAGGAGGTGAAAAACTGTTTTTT. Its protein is CASSFGLGGGEKLFF. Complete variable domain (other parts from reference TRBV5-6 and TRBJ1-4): DAGVTQSPTHLIKTRGQQVTLRCSPKSGHDTVSWYQQALGQGPQFIFQYYEEEERQRGNFPDRFSGHQFPNYSSELNVNALLLGDSALYLCASSFGLGGGEKLFFGSGTQLSVL.